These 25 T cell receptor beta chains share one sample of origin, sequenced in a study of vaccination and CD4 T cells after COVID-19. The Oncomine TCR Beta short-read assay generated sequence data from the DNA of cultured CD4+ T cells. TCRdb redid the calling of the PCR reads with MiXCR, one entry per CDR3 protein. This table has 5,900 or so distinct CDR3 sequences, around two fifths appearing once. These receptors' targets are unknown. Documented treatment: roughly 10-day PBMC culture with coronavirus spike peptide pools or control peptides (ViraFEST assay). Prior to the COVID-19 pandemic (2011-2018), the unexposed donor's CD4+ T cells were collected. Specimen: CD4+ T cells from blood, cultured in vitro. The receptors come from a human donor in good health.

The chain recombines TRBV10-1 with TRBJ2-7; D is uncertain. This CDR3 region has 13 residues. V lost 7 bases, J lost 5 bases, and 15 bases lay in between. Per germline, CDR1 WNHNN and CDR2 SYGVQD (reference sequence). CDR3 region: CASKPRPVHEQYF. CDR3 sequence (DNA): TGCGCCAGCAAACCCCGGCCTGTCCACGAGCAGTACTTC.

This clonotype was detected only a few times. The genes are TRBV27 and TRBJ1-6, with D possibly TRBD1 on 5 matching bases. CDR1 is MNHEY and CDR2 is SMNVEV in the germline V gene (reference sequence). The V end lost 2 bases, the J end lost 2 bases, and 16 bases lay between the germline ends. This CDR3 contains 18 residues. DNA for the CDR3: TGTGCCAGCAGTTTAACAGGTGGTAGAGGAACCTATAATTCACCCCTCCACTTT. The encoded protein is CASSLTGGRGTYNSPLHF.

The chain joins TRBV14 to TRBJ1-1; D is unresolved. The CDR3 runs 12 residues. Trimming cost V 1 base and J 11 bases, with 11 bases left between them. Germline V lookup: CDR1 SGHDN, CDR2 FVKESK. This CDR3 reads CASSQASSRAFF. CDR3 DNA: TGTGCCAGCAGCCAAGCGAGTTCGAGGGCTTTCTTT.

The CDR3 region is CASSWDRMNTGELFF. The CDR3 nucleotides are TGTGCCAGCAGTTGGGACAGGATGAACACCGGGGAGCTGTTTTTT. The chain combines TRBV27 with TRBJ2-2; 8 nucleotides align to TRBD1. Per germline, CDR1 MNHEY and CDR2 SMNVEV (reference sequence). Unmatched junction bases numbered 2, after V lost 4 bases and J lost 1 base. This CDR3 is built from 15 residues.

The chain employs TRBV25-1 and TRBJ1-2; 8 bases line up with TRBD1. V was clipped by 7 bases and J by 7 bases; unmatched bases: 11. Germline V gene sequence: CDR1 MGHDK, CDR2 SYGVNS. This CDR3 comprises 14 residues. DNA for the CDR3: TGTGCCAGCACTCCGGGACAGGTAGTCTCTGGCTACACCTTC. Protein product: CASTPGQVVSGYTF.

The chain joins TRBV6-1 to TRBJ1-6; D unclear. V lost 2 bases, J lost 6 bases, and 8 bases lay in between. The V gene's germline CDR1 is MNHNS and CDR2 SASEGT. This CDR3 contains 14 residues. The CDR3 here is CASSEIQVNSPLHF. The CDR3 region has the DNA TGTGCCAGCAGTGAAATACAAGTTAATTCACCCCTCCACTTT.

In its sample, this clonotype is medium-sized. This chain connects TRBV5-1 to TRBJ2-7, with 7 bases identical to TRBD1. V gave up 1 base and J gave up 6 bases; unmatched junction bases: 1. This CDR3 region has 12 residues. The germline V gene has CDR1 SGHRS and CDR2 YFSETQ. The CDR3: CASSLTGAEQYF. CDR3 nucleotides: TGCGCCAGCAGCTTGACAGGGGCCGAGCAGTACTTC.

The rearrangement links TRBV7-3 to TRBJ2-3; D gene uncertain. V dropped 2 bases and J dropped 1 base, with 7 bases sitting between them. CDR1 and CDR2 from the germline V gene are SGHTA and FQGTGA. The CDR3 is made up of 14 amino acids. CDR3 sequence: CASSLGPRTDTQYF. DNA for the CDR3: TGTGCCAGCAGCTTAGGCCCCCGCACAGATACGCAGTATTTT. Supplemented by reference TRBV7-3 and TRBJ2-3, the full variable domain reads GAGVSQTPSNKVTEKGKYVELRCDPISGHTALYWYRQSLGQGPEFLIYFQGTGAADDSGLPNDRFFAVRPEGSVSTLKIQRTERGDSAVYLCASSLGPRTDTQYFGPGTRLTVL.

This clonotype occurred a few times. CDR3 in amino acids: CASSPYEKLFF. The CDR3 region has the DNA TGTGCCAGCAGTCCCTATGAAAAACTGTTTTTT. This sequence joins TRBV7-9 and TRBJ1-4, with D uncertain. V gave up 6 bases and J gave up 6 bases, with 5 bases separating them. This CDR3 is built from 11 residues. CDR1 and CDR2 (germline): SEHNR, FQNEAQ (reference sequence).

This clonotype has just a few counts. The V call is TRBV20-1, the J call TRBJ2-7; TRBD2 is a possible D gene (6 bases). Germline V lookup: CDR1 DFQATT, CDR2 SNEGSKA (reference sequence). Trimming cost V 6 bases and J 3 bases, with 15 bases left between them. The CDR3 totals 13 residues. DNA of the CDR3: TGCAGTGCCTTATCTCCCGGGGGCTACGAGCAGTACTTC. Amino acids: CSALSPGGYEQYF.

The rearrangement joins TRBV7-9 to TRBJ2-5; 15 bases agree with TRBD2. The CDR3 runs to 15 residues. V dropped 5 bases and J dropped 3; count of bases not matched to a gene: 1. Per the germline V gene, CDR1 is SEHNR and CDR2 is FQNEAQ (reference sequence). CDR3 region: CASSRTSGGEETQYF. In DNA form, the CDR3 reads TGTGCCAGCAGCCGGACTAGCGGGGGGGAAGAGACCCAGTACTTC.

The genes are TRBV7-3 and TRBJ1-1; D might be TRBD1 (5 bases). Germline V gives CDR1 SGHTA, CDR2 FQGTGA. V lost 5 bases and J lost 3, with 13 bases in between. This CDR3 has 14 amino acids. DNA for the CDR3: TGTGCCAGCAGCCCCCGACAGAGATACACTGAAGCTTTCTTT. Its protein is CASSPRQRYTEAFF.

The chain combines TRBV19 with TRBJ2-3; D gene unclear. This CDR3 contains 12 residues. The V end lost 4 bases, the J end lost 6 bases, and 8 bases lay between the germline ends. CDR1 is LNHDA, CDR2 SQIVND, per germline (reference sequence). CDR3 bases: TGTGCCAGTAGTACCATGGCGGATACGCAGTATTTT. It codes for CASSTMADTQYF.

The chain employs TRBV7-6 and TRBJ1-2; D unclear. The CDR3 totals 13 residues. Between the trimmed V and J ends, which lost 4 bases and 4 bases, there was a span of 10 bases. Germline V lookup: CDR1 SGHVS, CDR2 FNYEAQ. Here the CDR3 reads CASSSSPFYGYTF. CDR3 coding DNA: TGTGCCAGCAGCTCGAGCCCTTTCTATGGCTACACCTTC. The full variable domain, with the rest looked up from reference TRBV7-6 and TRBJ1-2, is GAGVSQSPRYKVTKRGQDVALRCDPISGHVSLYWYRQALGQGPEFLTYFNYEAQQDKSGLPNDRFSAERPEGSISTLTIQRTEQRDSAMYRCASSSSPFYGYTFGSGTRLTVV.

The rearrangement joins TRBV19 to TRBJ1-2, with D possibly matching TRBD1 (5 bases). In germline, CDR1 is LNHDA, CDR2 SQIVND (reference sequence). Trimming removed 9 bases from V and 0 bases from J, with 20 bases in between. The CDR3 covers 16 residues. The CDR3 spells CASLMTVRDPNYGYTF. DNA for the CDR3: TGTGCCAGCCTAATGACAGTCCGGGACCCTAACTATGGCTACACCTTC.

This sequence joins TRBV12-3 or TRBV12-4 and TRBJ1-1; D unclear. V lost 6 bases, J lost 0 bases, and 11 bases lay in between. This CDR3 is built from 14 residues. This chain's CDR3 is CASSALYLNTEAFF. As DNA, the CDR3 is TGTGCCAGCAGCGCTTTGTACCTGAACACTGAAGCTTTCTTT.

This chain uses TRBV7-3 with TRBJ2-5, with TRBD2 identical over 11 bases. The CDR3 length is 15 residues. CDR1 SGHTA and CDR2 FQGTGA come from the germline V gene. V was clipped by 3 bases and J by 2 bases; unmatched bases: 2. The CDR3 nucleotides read TGTGCCAGCAGCTTCTCTAGCGGGGGGCAAGAGACCCAGTACTTC. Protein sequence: CASSFSSGGQETQYF.

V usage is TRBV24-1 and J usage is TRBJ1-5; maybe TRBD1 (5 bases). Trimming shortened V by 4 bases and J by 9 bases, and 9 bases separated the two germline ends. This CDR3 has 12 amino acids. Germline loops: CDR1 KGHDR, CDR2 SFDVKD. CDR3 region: CATSDPQGPQHF. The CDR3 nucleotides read TGTGCCACCAGTGACCCTCAGGGGCCCCAGCATTTT.

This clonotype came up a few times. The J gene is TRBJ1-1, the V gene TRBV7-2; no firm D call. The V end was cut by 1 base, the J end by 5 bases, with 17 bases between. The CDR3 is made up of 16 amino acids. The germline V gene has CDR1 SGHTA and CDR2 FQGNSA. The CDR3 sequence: CASSLGGGFRRTEAFF. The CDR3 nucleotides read TGTGCCAGCAGCTTAGGCGGAGGGTTTAGGAGGACTGAAGCTTTCTTT.

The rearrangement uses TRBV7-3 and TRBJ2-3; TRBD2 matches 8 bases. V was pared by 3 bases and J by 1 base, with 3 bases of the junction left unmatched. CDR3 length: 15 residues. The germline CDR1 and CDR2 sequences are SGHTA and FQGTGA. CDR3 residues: CASSFTGGGTDTQYF. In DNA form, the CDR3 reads TGTGCCAGCAGCTTTACGGGGGGGGGCACAGATACGCAGTATTTT.

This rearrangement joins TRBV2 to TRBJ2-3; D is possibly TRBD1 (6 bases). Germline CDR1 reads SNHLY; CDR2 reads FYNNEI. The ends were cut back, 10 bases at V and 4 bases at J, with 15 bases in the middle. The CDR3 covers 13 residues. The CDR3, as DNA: TGTGCCACCTGGGACATGAAACCAGATACGCAGTATTTT. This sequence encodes CATWDMKPDTQYF. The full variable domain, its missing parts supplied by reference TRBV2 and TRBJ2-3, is EPEVTQTPSHQVTQMGQEVILRCVPISNHLYFYWYRQILGQKVEFLVSFYNNEISEKSEIFDDQFSVERPDGSNFTLKIRSTKLEDSAMYFCATWDMKPDTQYFGPGTRLTVL.

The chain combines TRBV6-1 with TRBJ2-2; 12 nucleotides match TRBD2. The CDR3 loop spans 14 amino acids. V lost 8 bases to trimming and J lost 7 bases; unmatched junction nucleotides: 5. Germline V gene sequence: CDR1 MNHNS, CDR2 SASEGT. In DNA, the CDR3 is TGTGCCAGCCGAAGACTAGCGGGGGTCGGGGAGCTGTTTTTT. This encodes CASRRLAGVGELFF.

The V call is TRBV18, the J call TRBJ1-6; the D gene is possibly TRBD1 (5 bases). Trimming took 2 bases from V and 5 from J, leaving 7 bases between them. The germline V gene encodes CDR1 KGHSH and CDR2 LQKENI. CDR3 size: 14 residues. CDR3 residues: CASSPGGDNSPLHF. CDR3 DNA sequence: TGTGCCAGCTCACCAGGGGGGGATAATTCACCCCTCCACTTT.

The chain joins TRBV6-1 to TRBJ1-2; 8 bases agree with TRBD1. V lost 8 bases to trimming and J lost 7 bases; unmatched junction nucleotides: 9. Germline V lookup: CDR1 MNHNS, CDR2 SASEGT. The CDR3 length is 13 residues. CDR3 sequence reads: CASGKAGGSGYTF. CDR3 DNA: TGTGCCAGCGGAAAGGCAGGGGGCAGTGGCTACACCTTC.

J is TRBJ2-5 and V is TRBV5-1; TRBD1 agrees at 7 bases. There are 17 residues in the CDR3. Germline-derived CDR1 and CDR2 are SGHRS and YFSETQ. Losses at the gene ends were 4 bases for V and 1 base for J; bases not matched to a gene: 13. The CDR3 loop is CASSPGLTGTAQETQYF. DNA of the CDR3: TGCGCCAGCAGCCCCGGATTAACCGGGACAGCCCAAGAGACCCAGTACTTC. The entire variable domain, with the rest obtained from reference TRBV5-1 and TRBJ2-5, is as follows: KAGVTQTPRYLIKTRGQQVTLSCSPISGHRSVSWYQQTPGQGLQFLFEYFSETQRNKGNFPGRFSGRQFSNSRSEMNVSTLELGDSALYLCASSPGLTGTAQETQYFGPGTRLLVL.